This TCR beta chain was identified during a study of Graves' ophthalmopathy and Graves' hyperthyroidism. Looking at the study overall: Ahead of any treatment, peripheral blood was obtained at the initial diagnosis.

This clonotype was counted ten times or more. Its matching antigen is unknown. General study points: Discriminating ophthalmopathy from stable hyperthyroidism, a 13-signature model attained a sensitivity of 85% to 90% and a specificity of 80% to 82%.

CDR3 length: 16 amino acids. Germline V gene data show CDR1 as MNHNS and CDR2 as SASEGT. V gave up 4 bases and J gave up 4 bases; unmatched junction bases: 11. Pregnancy or lactation, uncontrolled infections and other autoimmune diseases were grounds for excluding patients. CDR3 regions of TCR beta were amplified from RNA transcripts. HTBI primers primed a first-round RT-PCR, and a second-round multiplex PCR followed. TCRdb re-analysed the multiplex PCR reads in MiXCR, keeping a single row per CDR3 protein. The data show under 350,000 distinct CDR3 sequences, roughly 17% seen once. The clonotype originates from an adult man with Graves' ophthalmopathy. Sequenced: peripheral blood. V and J are TRBV6-1 and TRBJ1-2; 8 bases match TRBD1. CDR3: CASSGEVDRVVYGYTF. The CDR3 DNA is TGTGCCAGCAGTGGGGAAGTGGACAGGGTGGTCTATGGCTACACCTTC.